A single T cell receptor (beta chain) is shown here with its context. TCRdb recomputed calls from the 5' RACE reads with MiXCR, one row per CDR3 protein. The data hold about 160,000 distinct CDR3 sequences, with 9.3% observed a single time. Looked up from germline, CDR1 is LNHDA and CDR2 is SQIVND (reference sequence). The CDR3 is made up of 15 amino acids. Trimming removed 6 bases from V and 4 bases from J, with 15 bases in between. The source of the sample is a study of T cells after yellow fever vaccination. Study context: In the case of low-cell-number fractions, SMART-Seq v4 Ultra Low Input was used for preparation.

This TCR derives from a man aged 18 to 29 who received the YFV17D yellow fever vaccine. Sequences were derived from CD8+ T cells sorted from PBMCs, sampled 45 days after the yellow fever booster vaccination. The chain uses TRBV19 and TRBJ2-2; D might be TRBD1 or TRBD2, each matching 6 bases. DNA for the CDR3: TGTGCCAGTAGGCTAGGGGGGCCGCGCACCGGGGAGCTGTTTTTT. Its translation: CASRLGGPRTGELFF.